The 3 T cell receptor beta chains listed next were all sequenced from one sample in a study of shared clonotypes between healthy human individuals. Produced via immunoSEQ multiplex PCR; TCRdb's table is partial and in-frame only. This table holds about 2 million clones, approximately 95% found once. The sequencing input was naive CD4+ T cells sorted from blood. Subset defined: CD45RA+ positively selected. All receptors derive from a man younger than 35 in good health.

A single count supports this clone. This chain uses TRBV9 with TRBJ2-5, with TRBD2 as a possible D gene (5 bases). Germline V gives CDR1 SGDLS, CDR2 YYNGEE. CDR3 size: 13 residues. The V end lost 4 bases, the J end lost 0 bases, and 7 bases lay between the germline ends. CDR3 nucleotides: TGTGCCAGCAGCTTCGGGGACCAAGAGACCCAGTACTTC. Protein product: CASSFGDQETQYF.

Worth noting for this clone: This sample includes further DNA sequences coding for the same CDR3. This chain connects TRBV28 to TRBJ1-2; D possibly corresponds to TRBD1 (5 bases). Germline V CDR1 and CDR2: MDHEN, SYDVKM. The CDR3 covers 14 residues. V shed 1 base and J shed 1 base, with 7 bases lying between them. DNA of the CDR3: TGTGCCAGCAGTTTATACCAGGGTAACTATGGCTACACCTTC. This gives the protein CASSLYQGNYGYTF.

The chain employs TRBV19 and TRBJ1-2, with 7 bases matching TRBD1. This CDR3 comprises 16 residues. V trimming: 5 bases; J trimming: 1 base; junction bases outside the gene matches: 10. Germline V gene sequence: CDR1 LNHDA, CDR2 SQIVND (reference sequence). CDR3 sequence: CASSSPGTAYNYGYTF. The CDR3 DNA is TGTGCCAGTAGTTCGCCCGGGACAGCTTATAACTATGGCTACACCTTC.